Shown below are 23 T cell receptor beta chains from a single sample sequenced in a study of cytomegalovirus exposure and HLA in healthy donors. PCR primers comprised 60 Vbeta and 13 Jbeta primers. Profiled with immunoSEQ multiplex PCR; TCRdb holds only in-frame clones, not every one. The table for this sample gives roughly 62,000 clones. The sequenced sample consisted of PBMCs. Receptors were obtained from a male donor in good health and CMV-seronegative.

CDR3 in DNA: TGTGCCAGCAGCACGACTAGCGGGGATGTCTACAATGAGCAGTTCTTC. Protein sequence: CASSTTSGDVYNEQFF. This chain joins TRBV6-6 and TRBJ2-1, with TRBD2 identical over 11 bases. J gave up 3 bases and V 6 bases, and 7 bases lay outside the gene matches. The CDR3 spans 16 residues. CDR1 and CDR2 (germline): MNHNY, SVGAGI (reference sequence).

The chain uses TRBV19 and TRBJ1-2; D not resolved. V was clipped by 6 bases and J by 4 bases, with 15 bases between them. The CDR3 is 14 residues long. Germline V gene data show CDR1 as LNHDA and CDR2 as SQIVND (reference sequence). The CDR3 DNA reads as TGTGCCAGTAGCCCGTGGCAGGTCCTCTATGGCTACACCTTC. This translates into CASSPWQVLYGYTF.

The gene calls are TRBV2 and TRBJ2-3, with 9 bases matching TRBD2. The CDR3 length is 14 residues. The V and J ends lost 4 bases and 2 bases, in that order; junction bases with no gene match: 1. Germline loops: CDR1 SNHLY, CDR2 FYNNEI. The CDR3 DNA sequence: TGTGCCAGCAGTGCTAGCGGGGCCACAGATACGCAGTATTTT. Its protein is CASSASGATDTQYF.

Regarding this clone: Sequence at one end of the junction differs from germline and may be a read error. This sequence joins TRBV30 and TRBJ1-2, with a weak D call TRBD1 (6 bases). The germline gives CDR1 GTSNPN, CDR2 SVGIG (reference sequence). This CDR3 contains 15 residues. CDR3 DNA sequence: TGTGCCGGGAGTTTACAGGGTGGGGTGGTGTATGGCTACACCTTC. Translating gives CAGSLQGGVVYGYTF.

This rearrangement joins TRBV7-6 to TRBJ1-2; D might be TRBD1 (5 bases). There are 13 residues in the CDR3. Trimming stripped 5 bases from V and 8 bases from J, with 15 bases between. Per germline, CDR1 SGHVS and CDR2 FNYEAQ. The chain's CDR3 is CASSPRQSNGYTF. CDR3 nucleotide sequence: TGTGCCAGCAGCCCCCGACAGTCAAACGGCTACACCTTC.

The chain recombines TRBV6-1 with TRBJ2-5; D not resolved. Gene TRBJ2-7 matches the end of the DNA better, so the J call may be wrong. The CDR3 length is 9 residues. Germline loops: CDR1 MNHNS, CDR2 SASEGT. CDR3 DNA sequence: TGTGCCAGCAGCTACGAGCAGTACTTC. Its translation: CASSYEQYF.

The chain has TRBV29-1 and TRBJ1-2; the match to TRBD1 covers 7 bases. The CDR3 loop spans 16 amino acids. Looked up from germline, CDR1 is SQVTM and CDR2 is ANQGSEA. The trim removed 1 base at V and 6 bases at J, leaving 14 bases unmatched. The CDR3 protein is CSVEAAQGMVLHGYTF. In DNA, the CDR3 is TGCAGCGTTGAAGCGGCACAGGGGATGGTCCTACATGGCTACACCTTC.

V gene TRBV6-5 combines with J gene TRBJ1-5; D gene unclear. In germline, CDR1 is MNHEY, CDR2 SVGAGI. The CDR3 sequence is 16 residues long. V was clipped by 2 bases and J by 0 bases, with 11 bases between them. The CDR3, as DNA: TGTGCCAGCAGTTACAACAGTCCCTATAGCAATCAGCCCCAGCATTTT. Translated: CASSYNSPYSNQPQHF.

The rearrangement joins TRBV11-2 to TRBJ2-5; TRBD2 matches 8 bases. The last part of the DNA fits TRBJ2-7 better; the J call may be wrong. The germline gives CDR1 SGHAT, CDR2 FQNNGV. This CDR3 is built from 16 residues. The CDR3 sequence: CASSLVSGSYSYEQYF. CDR3 DNA: TGTGCCAGCAGCTTAGTCAGCGGGAGCTACTCCTACGAGCAGTACTTC.

On this clone itself: Mismatch with germline at one junction end may stem from a read error. V gene TRBV2 combines with J gene TRBJ2-7, with 7 nucleotides matching TRBD1. The CDR3 consists of 14 residues. Germline loops: CDR1 SNHLY, CDR2 FYNNEI. In DNA form, the CDR3 reads TGTGCCAGCCGTGACAGGGTGAGCGCCTACGAGCAGTACTTC. Its translation is CASRDRVSAYEQYF.

The rearrangement joins TRBV28 to TRBJ1-1; 9 nucleotides match TRBD1. Germline loops: CDR1 MDHEN, CDR2 SYDVKM. V was pared by 6 bases and J by 4 bases, with 9 bases of the junction left unmatched. The CDR3 contains 15 residues. The CDR3 is CASSRDRVSGTEAFF. The CDR3 nucleotides read TGTGCCAGCAGCCGGGACAGGGTAAGTGGCACTGAAGCTTTCTTT.

This sequence joins TRBV5-1 and TRBJ1-2, with 7 bases aligning to TRBD1. Trimming took 8 bases from V and 7 from J; bases not matched to a gene: 5. This CDR3 has 11 residues. Germline assignment: CDR1 SGHRS and CDR2 YFSETQ. CDR3: CARRGQSGYTF. In DNA form, the CDR3 reads TGCGCCAGAAGGGGGCAAAGTGGCTACACCTTC.

Concerning this clone itself: The junction shows a germline mismatch at one end, possibly a read error. The J gene is TRBJ2-1, the V gene TRBV4-3; no definite D call. Germline V gene lookup returns CDR1 LGHNA and CDR2 YSLEER. This CDR3 spans 13 amino acids. CDR3 in DNA: TGCGCCAGCAGCCCCTCCTCCGACAATGAGCAGTTCTTC. It codes for CASSPSSDNEQFF.

The chain carries TRBV9 and TRBJ2-3; TRBD1 is a possible D gene (5 bases). The V end was cut by 3 bases, the J end by 1 base, with 18 bases between. CDR3 length: 17 residues. Germline loops: CDR1 SGDLS, CDR2 YYNGEE. The DNA of the CDR3 is TGTGCCAGCAGCGCCTGGACCAGGGCCCGGGGCACAGATACGCAGTATTTT. This encodes CASSAWTRARGTDTQYF. Together with reference TRBV9 and TRBJ2-3, the CDR3 gives the full variable domain: DSGVTQTPKHLITATGQRVTLRCSPRSGDLSVYWYQQSLDQGLQFLIQYYNGEERAKGNILERFSAQQFPDLHSELNLSSLELGDSALYFCASSAWTRARGTDTQYFGPGTRLTVL.

The gene calls are TRBV10-2 and TRBJ2-1; 7 bases align to TRBD1. CDR1 and CDR2 (germline): WSHSY, SAAADI. The CDR3 extends over 14 amino acids. The trim removed 7 bases at V and 7 bases at J, leaving 10 bases unmatched. In nucleotides, the CDR3 is TGCGCCAGCATGGGGAAGGGGGCGAGTAATGAGCAGTTCTTC. It encodes CASMGKGASNEQFF.

The chain combines TRBV14 with TRBJ2-7, with 7 bases lining up with TRBD1. Trimming cost V 3 bases and J 0 bases; bases outside gene matches: 8. Germline assignment: CDR1 SGHDN and CDR2 FVKESK. The CDR3 totals 16 residues. In DNA, the CDR3 is TGTGCCAGCAGCCAGGCACCGGGACAGTTCTCCTACGAGCAGTACTTC. As protein: CASSQAPGQFSYEQYF.

The chain combines TRBV4-1 with TRBJ1-2, with D possibly TRBD1 on 5 matching bases. Germline V lookup: CDR1 MGHRA, CDR2 YSYEKL. The length of the CDR3 is 14 residues. V was clipped by 0 bases and J by 4 bases, with 9 bases between them. The CDR3 nucleotides are TGCGCCAGCAGCCAAGAGGGCAGGGTCTATGGCTACACCTTC. This encodes CASSQEGRVYGYTF.

This rearrangement joins TRBV19 to TRBJ1-2, with D possibly TRBD1 on 6 matching bases. The CDR3 contains 14 residues. The V end lost 8 bases, the J end lost 4 bases, and 17 bases lay between the germline ends. Looked up from germline, CDR1 is LNHDA and CDR2 is SQIVND (reference sequence). The CDR3 nucleotides read TGTGCCAGTTTACCGCTTGGACAGTTCTATGGCTACACCTTC. Protein product: CASLPLGQFYGYTF. The full variable domain, rest sourced from reference TRBV19 and TRBJ1-2, is DGGITQSPKYLFRKEGQNVTLSCEQNLNHDAMYWYRQDPGQGLRLIYYSQIVNDFQKGDIAEGYSVSREKKESFPLTVTSAQKNPTAFYLCASLPLGQFYGYTFGSGTRLTVV.

The V and J genes are TRBV7-9 and TRBJ1-6; D is perhaps TRBD1 (6 bases). V lost 7 bases and J lost 8, with 18 bases in between. The germline V gene has CDR1 SEHNR and CDR2 FQNEAQ (reference sequence). CDR3 length equals 15 residues. CDR3 residues: CASTQGYIRDSPLHF. CDR3 DNA sequence: TGTGCCAGCACACAGGGCTACATACGGGATTCACCCCTCCACTTT.

V and J are TRBV19 and TRBJ2-2; 9 nucleotides line up with TRBD1. The CDR3 runs 18 residues. Trimming at V came to 5 bases and at J to 3 bases, leaving 13 bases not matched to a gene. Germline V gene data show CDR1 as LNHDA and CDR2 as SQIVND (reference sequence). CDR3 protein: CASSPFGAGTGYTGELFF. CDR3 coding DNA: TGTGCCAGTAGTCCCTTTGGCGCCGGGACAGGGTACACCGGGGAGCTGTTTTTT.

The rearrangement uses TRBV5-1 and TRBJ2-5; the D gene is possibly TRBD1 (6 bases). The J call could be wrong; TRBJ2-7 is a better fit for the DNA end. This CDR3 is built from 13 residues. Germline-derived CDR1 and CDR2 are SGHRS and YFSETQ. This chain's CDR3 is CASSWDISYEQYF. CDR3 DNA sequence: TGCGCCAGCAGCTGGGACATCTCCTACGAGCAGTACTTC.

The genes are TRBV27 and TRBJ1-5; possibly TRBD1 for D (5 bases). Germline V gene data show CDR1 as MNHEY and CDR2 as SMNVEV (reference sequence). This CDR3 has 16 amino acids. V lost 4 bases, J lost 3 bases, and 16 bases lay in between. The CDR3: CASSSLQGNPNQPQHF. CDR3 sequence (DNA): TGTGCCAGCAGTTCACTCCAGGGAAACCCCAATCAGCCCCAGCATTTT.

J is TRBJ2-1 and V is TRBV4-3; TRBD1 aligns across 8 bases. Germline V lookup: CDR1 LGHNA, CDR2 YSLEER. CDR3 length: 15 amino acids. The ends lost 4 bases at V and 2 bases at J; junction bases unmatched: 4. The CDR3 DNA sequence: TGCGCCAGCAGCCCTGGGACAGGTCCCTACAATGAGCAGTTCTTC. Translating gives CASSPGTGPYNEQFF.